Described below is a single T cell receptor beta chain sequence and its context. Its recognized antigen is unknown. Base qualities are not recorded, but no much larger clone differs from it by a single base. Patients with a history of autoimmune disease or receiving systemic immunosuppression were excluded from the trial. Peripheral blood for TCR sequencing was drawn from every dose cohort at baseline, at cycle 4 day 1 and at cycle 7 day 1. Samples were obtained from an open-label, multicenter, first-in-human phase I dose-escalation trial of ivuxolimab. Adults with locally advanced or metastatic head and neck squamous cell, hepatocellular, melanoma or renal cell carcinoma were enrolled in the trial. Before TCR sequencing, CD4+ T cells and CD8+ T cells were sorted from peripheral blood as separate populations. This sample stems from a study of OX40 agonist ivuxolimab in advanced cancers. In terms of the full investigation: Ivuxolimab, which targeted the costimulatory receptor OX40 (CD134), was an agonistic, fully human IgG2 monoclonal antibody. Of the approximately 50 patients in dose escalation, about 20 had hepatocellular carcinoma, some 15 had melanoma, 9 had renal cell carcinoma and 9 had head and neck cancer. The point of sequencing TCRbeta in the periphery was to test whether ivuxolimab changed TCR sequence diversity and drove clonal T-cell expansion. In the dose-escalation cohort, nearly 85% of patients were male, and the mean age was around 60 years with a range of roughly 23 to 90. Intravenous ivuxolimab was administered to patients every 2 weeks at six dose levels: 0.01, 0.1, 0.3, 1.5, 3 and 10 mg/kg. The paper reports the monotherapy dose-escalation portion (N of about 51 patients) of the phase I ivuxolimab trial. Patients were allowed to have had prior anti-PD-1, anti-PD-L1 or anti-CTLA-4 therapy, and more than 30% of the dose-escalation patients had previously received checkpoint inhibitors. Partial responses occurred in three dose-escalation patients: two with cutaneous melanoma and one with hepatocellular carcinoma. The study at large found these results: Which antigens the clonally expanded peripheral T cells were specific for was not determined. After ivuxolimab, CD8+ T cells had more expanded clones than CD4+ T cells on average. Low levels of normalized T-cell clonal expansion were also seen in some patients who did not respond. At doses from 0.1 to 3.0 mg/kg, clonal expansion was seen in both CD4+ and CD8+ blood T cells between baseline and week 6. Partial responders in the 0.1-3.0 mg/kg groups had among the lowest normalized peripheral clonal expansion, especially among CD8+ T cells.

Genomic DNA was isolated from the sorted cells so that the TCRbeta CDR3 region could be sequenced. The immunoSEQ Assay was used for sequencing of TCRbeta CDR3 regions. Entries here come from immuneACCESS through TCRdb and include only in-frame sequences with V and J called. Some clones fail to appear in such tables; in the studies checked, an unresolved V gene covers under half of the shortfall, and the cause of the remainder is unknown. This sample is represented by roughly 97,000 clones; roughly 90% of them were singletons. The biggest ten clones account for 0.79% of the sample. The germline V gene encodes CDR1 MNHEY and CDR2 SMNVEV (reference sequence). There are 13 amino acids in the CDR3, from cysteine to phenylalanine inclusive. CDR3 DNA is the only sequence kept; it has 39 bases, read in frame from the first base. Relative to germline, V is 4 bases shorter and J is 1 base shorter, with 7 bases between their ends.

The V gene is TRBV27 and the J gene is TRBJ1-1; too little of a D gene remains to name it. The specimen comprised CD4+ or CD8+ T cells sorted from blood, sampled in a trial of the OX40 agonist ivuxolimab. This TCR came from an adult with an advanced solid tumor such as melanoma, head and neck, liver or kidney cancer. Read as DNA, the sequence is TGTGCCAGCAGTTCTGTGTGGAACACTGAAGCTTTCTTT. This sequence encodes CASSSVWNTEAFF.